This T cell receptor (beta chain) was captured by sequencing in a study of identical twins. The sample holds a few counts of this clonotype. The antigen is not known. TCRdb re-analysed the 5' RACE reads in MiXCR, keeping a single row per CDR3 protein. This sample yields 450,000 to 650,000 distinct CDR3 sequences, of which roughly 15% are seen a single time; nearly 0.45% belongs to the top ten. Study-wide points: Cord blood's abundant beta clonotypes had fewer insertions, unlike memory repertoires. Out-of-frame beta chain sequences displayed weaker excess sharing between twins. Models underpredicted monozygotic twin sharing of out-of-frame TCR alpha.

This sample also belongs to another study, concerning yellow fever vaccine responses in identical twins.

The clonotype comes from a woman between 18 and 29 years old in good health. The specimen was CD4+ T cells sorted from blood.

Here the CDR3 DNA reads TGCGCCAGCAGTGAAGCGACACGGTACACAGATACGCAGTATTTT. It is translated as CASSEATRYTDTQYF. This sequence joins TRBV10-2 and TRBJ2-3; unclear D gene. Trimming left V 3 bases short and J 2 bases short, with 12 bases between. This CDR3 region has 15 residues. Per germline, CDR1 WSHSY and CDR2 SAAADI.